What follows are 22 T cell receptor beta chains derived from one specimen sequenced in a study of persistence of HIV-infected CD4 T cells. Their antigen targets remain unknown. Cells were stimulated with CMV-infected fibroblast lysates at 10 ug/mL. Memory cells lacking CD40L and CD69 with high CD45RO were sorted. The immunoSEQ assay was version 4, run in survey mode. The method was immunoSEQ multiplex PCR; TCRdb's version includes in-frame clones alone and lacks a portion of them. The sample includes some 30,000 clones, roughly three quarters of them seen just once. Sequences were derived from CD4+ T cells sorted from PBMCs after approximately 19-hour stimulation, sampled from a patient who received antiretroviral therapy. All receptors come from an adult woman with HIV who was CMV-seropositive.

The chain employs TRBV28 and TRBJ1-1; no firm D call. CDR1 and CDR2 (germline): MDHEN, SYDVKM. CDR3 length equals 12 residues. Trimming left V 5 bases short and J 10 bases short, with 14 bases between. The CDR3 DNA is TGTGCCAGCAGTCCAAACAGTGGGCGAGCTTTCTTT. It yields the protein CASSPNSGRAFF.

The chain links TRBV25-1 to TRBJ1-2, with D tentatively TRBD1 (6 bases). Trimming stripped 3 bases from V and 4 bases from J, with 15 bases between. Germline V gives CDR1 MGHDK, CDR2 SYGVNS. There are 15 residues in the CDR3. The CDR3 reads CASSDGWTDLYGYTF. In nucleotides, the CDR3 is TGTGCCAGCAGTGATGGCTGGACAGATCTCTATGGCTACACCTTC.

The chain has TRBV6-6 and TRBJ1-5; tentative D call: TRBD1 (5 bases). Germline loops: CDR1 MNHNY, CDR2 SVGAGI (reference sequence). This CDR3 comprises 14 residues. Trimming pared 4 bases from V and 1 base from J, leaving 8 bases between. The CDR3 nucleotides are TGTGCCAGCAGTTCGACAGTCAGCAATCAGCCCCAGCATTTT. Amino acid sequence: CASSSTVSNQPQHF.

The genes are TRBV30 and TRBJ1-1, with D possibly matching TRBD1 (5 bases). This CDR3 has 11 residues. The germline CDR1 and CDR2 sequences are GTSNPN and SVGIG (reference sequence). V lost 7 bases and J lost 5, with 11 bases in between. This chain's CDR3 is CAFNRFTEAFF. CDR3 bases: TGTGCCTTTAACAGGTTTACTGAAGCTTTCTTT.

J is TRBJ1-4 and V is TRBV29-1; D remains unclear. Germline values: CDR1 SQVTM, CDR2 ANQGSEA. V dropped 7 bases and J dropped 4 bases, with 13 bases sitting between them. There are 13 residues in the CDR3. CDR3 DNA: TGCAGCGCTGAGACGGAAAGTAATGAAAAACTGTTTTTT. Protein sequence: CSAETESNEKLFF.

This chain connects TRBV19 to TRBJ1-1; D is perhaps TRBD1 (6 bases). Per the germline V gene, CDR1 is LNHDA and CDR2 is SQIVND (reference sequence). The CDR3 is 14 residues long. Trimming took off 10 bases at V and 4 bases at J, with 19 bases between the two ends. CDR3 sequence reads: CATTTEGVFTEAFF. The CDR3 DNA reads TGTGCCACTACTACTGAGGGGGTTTTCACTGAAGCTTTCTTT.

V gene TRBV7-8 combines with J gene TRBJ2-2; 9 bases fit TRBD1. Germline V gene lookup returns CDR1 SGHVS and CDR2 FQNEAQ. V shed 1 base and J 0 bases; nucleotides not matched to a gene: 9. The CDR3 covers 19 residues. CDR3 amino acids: CASSLVPGQGRTNTGELFF. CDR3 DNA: TGTGCCAGCAGCTTAGTTCCGGGACAGGGAAGGACGAACACCGGGGAGCTGTTTTTT.

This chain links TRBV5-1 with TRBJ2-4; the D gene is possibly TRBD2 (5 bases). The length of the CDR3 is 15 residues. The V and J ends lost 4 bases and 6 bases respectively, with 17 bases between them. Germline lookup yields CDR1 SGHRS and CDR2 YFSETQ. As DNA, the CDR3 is TGCGCCAGCAGCACTAGTCCGAGTGGTTCAAACATTCAGTACTTC. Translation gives CASSTSPSGSNIQYF.

The CDR3 region has the DNA TGTGCCAGCTCACGACAGACGAACACTGAAGCTTTCTTT. Encoded protein: CASSRQTNTEAFF. This rearrangement joins TRBV18 to TRBJ1-1; TRBD1 might be the D (5 bases). This CDR3 is 13 amino acids long. Germline CDR1 KGHSH, CDR2 LQKENI. Between the trimmed V and J ends, which lost 4 bases and 1 base, there was a span of 7 bases.

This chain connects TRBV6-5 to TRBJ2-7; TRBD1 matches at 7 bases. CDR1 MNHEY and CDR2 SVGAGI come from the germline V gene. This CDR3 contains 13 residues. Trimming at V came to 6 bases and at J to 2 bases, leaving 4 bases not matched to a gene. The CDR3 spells CASSPGTAYEQYF. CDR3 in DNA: TGTGCCAGCAGCCCCGGGACAGCCTACGAGCAGTACTTC.

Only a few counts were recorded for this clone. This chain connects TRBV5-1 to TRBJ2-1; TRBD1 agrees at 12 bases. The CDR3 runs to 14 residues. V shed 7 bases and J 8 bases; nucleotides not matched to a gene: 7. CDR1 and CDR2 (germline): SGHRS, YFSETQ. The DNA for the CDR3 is TGCGCCAGCGGAGCGGGACAGGGGGCTTATGAGCAGTTCTTC. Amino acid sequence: CASGAGQGAYEQFF.

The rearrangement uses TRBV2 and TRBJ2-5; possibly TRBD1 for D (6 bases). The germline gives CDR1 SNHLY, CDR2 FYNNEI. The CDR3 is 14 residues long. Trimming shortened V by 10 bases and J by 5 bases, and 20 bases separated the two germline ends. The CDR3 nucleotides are TGTGCCACCAAGGGGGACGTAAGCATGGAGACCCAGTACTTC. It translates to CATKGDVSMETQYF.

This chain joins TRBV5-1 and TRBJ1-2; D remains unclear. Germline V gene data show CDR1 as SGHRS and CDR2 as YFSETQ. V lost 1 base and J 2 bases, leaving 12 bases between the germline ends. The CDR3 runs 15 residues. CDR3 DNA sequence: TGCGCCAGCAGCTTGAATGGGGTGTCGAACTATGGCTACACCTTC. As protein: CASSLNGVSNYGYTF. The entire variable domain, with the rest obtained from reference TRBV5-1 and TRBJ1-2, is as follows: KAGVTQTPRYLIKTRGQQVTLSCSPISGHRSVSWYQQTPGQGLQFLFEYFSETQRNKGNFPGRFSGRQFSNSRSEMNVSTLELGDSALYLCASSLNGVSNYGYTFGSGTRLTVV.

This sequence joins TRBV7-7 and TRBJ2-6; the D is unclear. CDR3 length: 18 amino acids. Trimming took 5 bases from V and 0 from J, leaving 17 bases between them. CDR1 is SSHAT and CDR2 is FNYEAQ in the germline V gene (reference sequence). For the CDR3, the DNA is TGTGCCAGCAGCCCGGACCCACATTGGCGCTCTGGGGCCAACGTCCTGACTTTC. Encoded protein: CASSPDPHWRSGANVLTF.

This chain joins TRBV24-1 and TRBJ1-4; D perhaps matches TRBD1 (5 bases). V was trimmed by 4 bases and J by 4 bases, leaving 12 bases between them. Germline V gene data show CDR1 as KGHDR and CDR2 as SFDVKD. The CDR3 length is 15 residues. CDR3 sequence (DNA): TGTGCCACCAGTGACAGCCGGGACTATAATGAAAAACTGTTTTTT. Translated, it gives CATSDSRDYNEKLFF.

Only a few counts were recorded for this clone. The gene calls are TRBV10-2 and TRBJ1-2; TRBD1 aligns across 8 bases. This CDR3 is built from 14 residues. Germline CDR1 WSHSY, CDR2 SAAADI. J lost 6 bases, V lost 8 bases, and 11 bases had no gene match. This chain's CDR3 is CASCDRGGLDGYTF. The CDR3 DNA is TGCGCCAGCTGCGACAGGGGCGGTTTGGATGGCTACACCTTC.

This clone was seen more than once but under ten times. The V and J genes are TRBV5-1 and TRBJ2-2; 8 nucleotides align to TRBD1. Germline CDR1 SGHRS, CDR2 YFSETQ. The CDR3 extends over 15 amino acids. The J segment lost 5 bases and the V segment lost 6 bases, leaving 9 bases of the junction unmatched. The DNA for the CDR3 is TGCGCCAGCACCCCGACAGGGGTCGGAACCGGGGAGCTGTTTTTT. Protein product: CASTPTGVGTGELFF.

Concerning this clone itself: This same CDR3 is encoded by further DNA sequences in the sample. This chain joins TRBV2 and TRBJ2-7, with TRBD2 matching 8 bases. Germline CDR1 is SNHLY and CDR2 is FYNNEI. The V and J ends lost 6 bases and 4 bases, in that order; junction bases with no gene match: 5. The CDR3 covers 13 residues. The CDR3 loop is CASSRTSPYEQYV. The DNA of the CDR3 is TGTGCCAGCAGCCGGACTAGCCCTTACGAGCAGTACGTC.

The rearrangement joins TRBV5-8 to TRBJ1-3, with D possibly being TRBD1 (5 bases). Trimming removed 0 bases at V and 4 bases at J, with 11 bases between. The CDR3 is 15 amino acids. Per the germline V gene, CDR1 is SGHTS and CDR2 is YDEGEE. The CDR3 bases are TGTGCCAGCAGCTTGGTCGGGGGATCGGGAAACACCATATATTTT. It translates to CASSLVGGSGNTIYF. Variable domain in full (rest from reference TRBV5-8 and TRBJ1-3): EAGVTQSPTHLIKTRGQQATLRCSPISGHTSVYWYQQALGLGLQFLLWYDEGEERNRGNFPPRFSGRQFPNYSSELNVNALELEDSALYLCASSLVGGSGNTIYFGEGSWLTVV.

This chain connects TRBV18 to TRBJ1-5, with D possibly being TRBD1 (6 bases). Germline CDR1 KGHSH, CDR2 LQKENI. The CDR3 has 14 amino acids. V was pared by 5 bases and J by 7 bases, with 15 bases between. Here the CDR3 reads CASSSGMGAQPQHF. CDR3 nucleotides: TGTGCCAGCTCATCAGGAATGGGGGCCCAGCCCCAGCATTTT.

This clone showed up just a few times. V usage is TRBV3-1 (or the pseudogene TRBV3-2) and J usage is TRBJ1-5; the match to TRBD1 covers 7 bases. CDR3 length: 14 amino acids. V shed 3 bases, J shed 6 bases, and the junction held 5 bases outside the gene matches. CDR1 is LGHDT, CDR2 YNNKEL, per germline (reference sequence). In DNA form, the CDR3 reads TGTGCCAGCAGCCACCGAACAGGGGTTCAGCCCCAGCATTTT. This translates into CASSHRTGVQPQHF.

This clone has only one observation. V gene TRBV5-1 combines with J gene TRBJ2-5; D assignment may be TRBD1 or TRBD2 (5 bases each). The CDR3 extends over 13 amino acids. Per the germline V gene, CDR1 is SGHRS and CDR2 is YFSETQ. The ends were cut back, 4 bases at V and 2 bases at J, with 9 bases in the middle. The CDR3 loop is CASSQGPQETQYF. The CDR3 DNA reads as TGCGCCAGCAGCCAGGGACCGCAAGAGACCCAGTACTTC. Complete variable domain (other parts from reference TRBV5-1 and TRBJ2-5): KAGVTQTPRYLIKTRGQQVTLSCSPISGHRSVSWYQQTPGQGLQFLFEYFSETQRNKGNFPGRFSGRQFSNSRSEMNVSTLELGDSALYLCASSQGPQETQYFGPGTRLLVL.